The 30 T cell receptor beta chains reported below all come from one sample, sequenced in a study of response to subunit inactivated influenza vaccine (dated by TCRdb to the late 2010s). The library relied on RT-PCR. This sample was sequenced with an Illumina HiSeq 2500. TCRdb redid the processing of the public reads, applying fastp at Q25 and MiXCR, and retained in-frame beta chains. Merged by CDR3 protein, the rows form single entries marked with the most common genes and DNA. The sample contains roughly 710,000 distinct CDR3 sequences, around 15% of them found a single time. The ten largest make up less than 8.5% of the sample. The sequencing here drew on PBMCs from blood, taken less than 15 days before vaccination. These receptor sequences come from a man between 45 and 60 years old who received an inactivated influenza vaccine. Donor details come from another sample of the same person, matched by shared clones.

This clonotype was recorded a few times. This rearrangement joins TRBV20-1 to TRBJ1-5; D not resolved. Per germline, CDR1 DFQATT and CDR2 SNEGSKA (reference sequence). V shed 1 base and J shed 7 bases, with 2 bases lying between them. There are 10 residues in the CDR3. The chain's CDR3 is CSARGQPQHF. The CDR3 nucleotides read TGCAGTGCTAGAGGGCAGCCCCAGCATTTT.

This clonotype was observed a few times. The gene calls are TRBV7-9 and TRBJ2-2, with TRBD1 identical over 11 bases. The germline CDR1 and CDR2 sequences are SEHNR and FQNEAQ (reference sequence). The V and J ends lost 10 bases and 6 bases, in that order; junction bases with no gene match: 7. CDR3 size: 14 residues. For the CDR3, the DNA is TGTGCCATTTCCGGGACAGGGGGACCCGGGGAGCTGTTTTTT. Amino acid sequence: CAISGTGGPGELFF.

The sample holds a few counts of this clonotype. The chain combines TRBV7-9 with TRBJ2-7; 9 bases map to TRBD2. V lost 7 bases, J lost 3 bases, and 7 bases stayed unmatched. Germline-derived CDR1 and CDR2 are SEHNR and FQNEAQ (reference sequence). The CDR3 extends over 14 amino acids. The DNA of the CDR3 is TGTGCCAGCACTCAAGCGGGGGGCAACTACGAGCAGTACTTC. It codes for CASTQAGGNYEQYF.

This chain uses TRBV6-1 with TRBJ2-3; TRBD2 matches 14 bases. Per germline, CDR1 MNHNS and CDR2 SASEGT. V dropped 2 bases and J dropped 1; count of bases not matched to a gene: 5. CDR3 length: 18 amino acids. CDR3 coding DNA: TGTGCCAGCAGTGAACCGGGACTAGCGGGAGAAGGCACAGATACGCAGTATTTT. Its translation is CASSEPGLAGEGTDTQYF.

The J gene is TRBJ2-3, the V gene TRBV20-1; 11 bases are a match to TRBD1. Per the germline V gene, CDR1 is DFQATT and CDR2 is SNEGSKA (reference sequence). CDR3 length equals 13 residues. The V gene end was trimmed by 5 bases and the J gene end by 6 bases; junction bases not matched to a gene: 4. CDR3 region: CSAGDRGFDTQYF. The DNA of the CDR3 is TGCAGTGCTGGGGACAGGGGGTTCGATACGCAGTATTTT.

The J gene is TRBJ1-2, the V gene TRBV27, with D possibly matching TRBD1 (6 bases). With 6 bases removed from V and 4 bases from J, the gap between germline ends came to 18 bases. From germline, CDR1 is MNHEY and CDR2 SMNVEV (reference sequence). The length of the CDR3 is 15 residues. The CDR3 nucleotides are TGTGCCAGCAGCTTAGGGGGAGACATATCCTATGGCTACACCTTC. Residues: CASSLGGDISYGYTF.

The chain links TRBV9 to TRBJ1-5, with a weak D call TRBD1 (6 bases). Germline-derived CDR1 and CDR2 are SGDLS and YYNGEE. The CDR3 has 15 amino acids. With 4 bases removed from V and 9 bases from J, the gap between germline ends came to 20 bases. The CDR3 reads CASSNTDSLRSPQHF. CDR3 bases: TGTGCCAGCAGCAACACGGACAGCCTTCGGTCGCCCCAGCATTTT.

This clonotype was found a few times. The chain couples TRBV3-1 to TRBJ2-3; the match to TRBD2 covers 9 bases. The germline V gene has CDR1 LGHDT and CDR2 YNNKEL (reference sequence). V lost 1 base to trimming and J lost 4 bases; unmatched junction nucleotides: 3. The CDR3 runs to 15 residues. CDR3 DNA: TGTGCCAGCAGCCAAGTAGCGGGAGCGGCAGATACGCAGTATTTT. Translating it yields CASSQVAGAADTQYF.

The table lists this clonotype with many counts. This chain connects TRBV4-3 to TRBJ2-2, with D tentatively TRBD2 (5 bases). There are 17 residues in the CDR3. Per germline, CDR1 LGHNA and CDR2 YSLEER. V was pared by 1 base and J by 3 bases, with 15 bases between. The CDR3 loop is CASSQGTERWDTGELFF. Here the CDR3 DNA reads TGCGCCAGCAGCCAAGGGACTGAAAGATGGGACACCGGGGAGCTGTTTTTT.

This clonotype occurred many times. The J gene is TRBJ2-1, the V gene TRBV29-1, with D possibly being TRBD1 (5 bases). CDR1 and CDR2 from the germline V gene are SQVTM and ANQGSEA. V lost 5 bases and J 0 bases, leaving 11 bases between the germline ends. The CDR3 totals 14 residues. CDR3 in amino acids: CSVLQGSSYNEQFF. The CDR3 DNA reads TGCAGCGTTCTGCAGGGAAGCTCCTACAATGAGCAGTTCTTC.

This clonotype was seen only a few times. The chain's CDR3 is CASSYRAGGTSNTGELFF. The CDR3 bases are TGTGCCAGCAGTTACAGGGCGGGGGGGACTTCGAACACCGGGGAGCTGTTTTTT. This chain links TRBV6-2 or TRBV6-3 with TRBJ2-2; 9 nucleotides agree with TRBD2. This CDR3 region has 18 residues. CDR1 MNHEY and CDR2 SVGEGT come from the germline V gene. Losses at the gene ends were 2 bases for V and 0 bases for J; bases not matched to a gene: 7.

V and J are TRBV4-3 and TRBJ2-4, with 7 bases that match TRBD2. CDR1 and CDR2 (germline): LGHNA, YSLEER. Trimming at V came to 0 bases and at J to 11 bases, leaving 10 bases not matched to a gene. This CDR3 contains 15 residues. CDR3 nucleotides: TGCGCCAGCAGCCAAGACTCGAAGGGGAGGGTGCTTCAGTACTTC. It codes for CASSQDSKGRVLQYF.

The sample holds a few counts of this clonotype. This rearrangement joins TRBV7-8 to TRBJ2-3; 11 nucleotides agree with TRBD2. Per germline, CDR1 SGHVS and CDR2 FQNEAQ. The CDR3 spans 17 residues. With 3 bases clipped from V and 0 bases from J, the junction kept 5 bases outside the gene matches. CDR3 sequence reads: CASSLTSGEPSTDTQYF. Written as DNA, the CDR3 is TGTGCCAGCAGCTTGACTAGCGGGGAGCCTAGCACAGATACGCAGTATTTT.

The chain links TRBV4-2 to TRBJ2-7; 9 nucleotides align to TRBD1. The CDR3 length is 15 residues. The V gene end was trimmed by 6 bases and the J gene end by 6 bases; junction bases not matched to a gene: 12. Germline CDR1 LGHNA, CDR2 YNFKEQ. Here the CDR3 reads CASRNLGGTGPEQYF. For the CDR3, the DNA is TGTGCCAGCAGGAACCTGGGGGGGACAGGGCCCGAGCAGTACTTC.

This clonotype was observed a single time. CDR3 amino acids: CTAIPGQGTQETQYF. The CDR3 DNA reads TGCACCGCCATCCCGGGACAGGGGACCCAAGAGACCCAGTACTTC. The chain is built from TRBV20-1 and TRBJ2-5; 10 nucleotides match TRBD1. The CDR3 runs to 15 residues. Germline CDR1 and CDR2: DFQATT and SNEGSKA (reference sequence).

The rearrangement joins TRBV6-1 to TRBJ2-3; D possibly corresponds to TRBD1 (6 bases). Looked up from germline, CDR1 is MNHNS and CDR2 is SASEGT. The CDR3 has 14 amino acids. Trimming removed 5 bases from V and 5 bases from J, with 14 bases in between. In DNA, the CDR3 is TGTGCCAGCAGTCAGGGGCCCACAGAAGATACGCAGTATTTT. It translates to CASSQGPTEDTQYF.

The chain couples TRBV9 to TRBJ2-7; the D gene is possibly TRBD2 (6 bases). V shed 3 bases and J shed 3 bases, with 16 bases lying between them. The CDR3 covers 15 residues. Germline CDR1 reads SGDLS; CDR2 reads YYNGEE. The chain's CDR3 is CASSAASAPVYEQYF. CDR3 nucleotides: TGTGCCAGCAGCGCAGCTAGCGCCCCAGTCTACGAGCAGTACTTC.

This rearrangement joins TRBV4-1 to TRBJ2-5; D possibly corresponds to TRBD2 (7 bases). The germline V gene has CDR1 MGHRA and CDR2 YSYEKL. The CDR3 consists of 14 residues. V was shortened by 1 base and J by 4 bases, with 10 bases between the two germline ends. The CDR3 DNA reads as TGCGCCAGCAGCCAAGGAAGGGGGGGAGAGACCCAGTACTTC. Its protein product is CASSQGRGGETQYF.

This clonotype was counted only a few times. V gene TRBV7-9 combines with J gene TRBJ1-3; D unclear. CDR3 length equals 13 residues. V lost 6 bases and J 5 bases, leaving 11 bases between the germline ends. Per germline, CDR1 SEHNR and CDR2 FQNEAQ (reference sequence). This CDR3 is CASSRGPRNTIYF. In nucleotides, the CDR3 is TGTGCCAGCAGTCGTGGACCGAGAAACACCATATATTTT. The variable domain in full, with the rest retrieved from reference TRBV7-9 and TRBJ1-3, is DTGVSQNPRHKITKRGQNVTFRCDPISEHNRLYWYRQTLGQGPEFLTYFQNEAQLEKSRLLSDRFSAERPKGSFSTLEIQRTEQGDSAMYLCASSRGPRNTIYFGEGSWLTVV.

This clonotype was observed a handful of times. The chain has TRBV18 and TRBJ2-1, with 10 bases identical to TRBD2. J lost 0 bases, V lost 2 bases, and 13 bases had no gene match. Germline CDR1 reads KGHSH; CDR2 reads LQKENI. The length of the CDR3 is 20 residues. The CDR3 region has the DNA TGTGCCAGCTCACCAGCGTTCGGACTAGCGGCTATAAGCTCCTACAATGAGCAGTTCTTC. Its protein is CASSPAFGLAAISSYNEQFF.

This sequence joins TRBV2 and TRBJ1-1, with D possibly being TRBD1 (6 bases). CDR3 size: 14 residues. Looked up from germline, CDR1 is SNHLY and CDR2 is FYNNEI. The germline V and J ends were trimmed by 0 bases and 10 bases, with 15 bases remaining between them. The CDR3 DNA reads as TGTGCCAGCAGTGAAGCTTGGGGGGGCGGGGTAGCTTTCTTT. This gives the protein CASSEAWGGGVAFF.

This clonotype has more than one count but fewer than ten. This chain uses TRBV29-1 with TRBJ2-4, with D perhaps matching TRBD1 (6 bases). CDR3 length: 12 residues. Germline V gives CDR1 SQVTM, CDR2 ANQGSEA. V lost 6 bases and J 9 bases, leaving 15 bases between the germline ends. DNA of the CDR3: TGCAGCGTCGCTTCGACAGGTCCCATTCAGTACTTC. It translates to CSVASTGPIQYF.

This clonotype was seen only once. This chain links TRBV28 with TRBJ1-2; D is perhaps TRBD1 (6 bases). V was clipped by 2 bases and J by 8 bases, with 15 bases between them. The CDR3 sequence is 14 residues long. Per the germline V gene, CDR1 is MDHEN and CDR2 is SYDVKM. The CDR3 nucleotides are TGTGCCAGCAGTTTAGGATTGGGCAGGGGCGGCTACACCTTC. This codes for CASSLGLGRGGYTF.

This clonotype occurred many times. The chain is built from TRBV12-3 or TRBV12-4 and TRBJ2-1, with D unclear. Trimming pared 3 bases from V and 4 bases from J, leaving 10 bases between. The CDR3 is made up of 14 amino acids. The CDR3 region has the DNA TGTGCCAGCAGTTTTCTTCCACAGTACAATGAGCAGTTCTTC. Protein: CASSFLPQYNEQFF.

This clonotype was counted only a few times. V gene TRBV4-3 combines with J gene TRBJ2-3, with D possibly TRBD1 on 5 matching bases. Germline V gene lookup returns CDR1 LGHNA and CDR2 YSLEER. Trimming cost V 0 bases and J 2 bases, with 18 bases left between them. This CDR3 comprises 18 residues. This CDR3 reads CASSQESGMQGSTDTQYF. The CDR3 nucleotides are TGCGCCAGCAGCCAAGAAAGTGGGATGCAGGGATCCACAGATACGCAGTATTTT.

This clonotype showed up just a few times. The chain carries TRBV20-1 and TRBJ1-5, with D hard to call. CDR3 size: 14 residues. Per the germline V gene, CDR1 is DFQATT and CDR2 is SNEGSKA (reference sequence). With 3 bases removed from V and 0 bases from J, the gap between germline ends came to 9 bases. CDR3: CSASSLFSNQPQHF. The CDR3 nucleotides read TGCAGTGCTAGTTCACTTTTTAGCAATCAGCCCCAGCATTTT.

J is TRBJ1-5 and V is TRBV29-1; the D gene is possibly TRBD1 (6 bases). V gave up 7 bases and J gave up 0 bases, with 16 bases separating them. The CDR3 contains 15 residues. Germline V gene data show CDR1 as SQVTM and CDR2 as ANQGSEA. CDR3 in DNA: TGCAGCGAGGTGACAGGAGTTTATAGCAATCAGCCCCAGCATTTT. Encoded protein: CSEVTGVYSNQPQHF.

This clonotype was picked up many times. This chain joins TRBV29-1 and TRBJ2-7, with D perhaps matching TRBD1 or TRBD2 (6 bases each). Germline CDR1 reads SQVTM; CDR2 reads ANQGSEA. This CDR3 is built from 15 residues. V lost 2 bases to trimming and J lost 0 bases, with 14 bases between them. The CDR3 here is CSVEKVGGSSYEQYF. CDR3 nucleotides: TGCAGCGTTGAAAAAGTGGGGGGCAGCTCCTACGAGCAGTACTTC.

The count of this clonotype is one. The V gene is TRBV12-3 or TRBV12-4, the J gene TRBJ1-6; D remains ambiguous. Trimming stripped 5 bases from V and 7 bases from J, with 6 bases between. CDR3 length equals 12 residues. CDR3 bases: TGTGCCAGCAGTACCATGAATTCACCCCTCCACTTT. It encodes CASSTMNSPLHF.

This clonotype appeared a few times. CDR3 protein: CASSSTGIEAFF. The CDR3 bases are TGTGCCAGCAGCTCGACAGGTATTGAAGCTTTCTTT. The V gene is TRBV7-2, the J gene TRBJ1-1; D is possibly TRBD1 (6 bases). The CDR3 has 12 amino acids. Germline V CDR1 and CDR2: SGHTA, FQGNSA. The ends were cut back, 4 bases at V and 7 bases at J, with 10 bases in the middle.